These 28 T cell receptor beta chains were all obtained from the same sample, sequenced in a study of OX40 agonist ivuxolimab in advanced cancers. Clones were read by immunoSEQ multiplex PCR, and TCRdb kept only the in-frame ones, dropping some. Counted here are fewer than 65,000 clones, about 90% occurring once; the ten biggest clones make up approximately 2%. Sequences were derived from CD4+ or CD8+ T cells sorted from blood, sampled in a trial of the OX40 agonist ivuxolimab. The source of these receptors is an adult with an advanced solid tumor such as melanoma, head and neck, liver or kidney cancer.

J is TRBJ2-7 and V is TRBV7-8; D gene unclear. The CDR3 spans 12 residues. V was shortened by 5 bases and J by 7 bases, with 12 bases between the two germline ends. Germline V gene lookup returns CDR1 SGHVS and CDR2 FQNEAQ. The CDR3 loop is CASSTDQAEQYF. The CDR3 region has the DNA TGTGCCAGCAGCACGGACCAGGCGGAGCAGTACTTC.

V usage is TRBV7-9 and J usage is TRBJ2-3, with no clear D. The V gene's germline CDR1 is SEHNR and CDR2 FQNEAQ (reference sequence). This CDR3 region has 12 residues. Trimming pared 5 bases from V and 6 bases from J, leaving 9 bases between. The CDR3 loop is CASSPDRDTQYF. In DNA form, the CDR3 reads TGTGCCAGCAGCCCTGACCGGGATACGCAGTATTTT. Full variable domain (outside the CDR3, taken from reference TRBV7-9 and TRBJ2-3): DTGVSQNPRHKITKRGQNVTFRCDPISEHNRLYWYRQTLGQGPEFLTYFQNEAQLEKSRLLSDRFSAERPKGSFSTLEIQRTEQGDSAMYLCASSPDRDTQYFGPGTRLTVL.

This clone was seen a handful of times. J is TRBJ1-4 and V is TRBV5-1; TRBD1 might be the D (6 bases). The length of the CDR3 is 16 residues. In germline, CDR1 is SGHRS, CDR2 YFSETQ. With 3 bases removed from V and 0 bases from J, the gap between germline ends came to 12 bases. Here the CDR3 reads CASSSGQSTTNEKLFF. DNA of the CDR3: TGCGCCAGCAGCTCCGGACAGTCCACAACTAATGAAAAACTGTTTTTT.

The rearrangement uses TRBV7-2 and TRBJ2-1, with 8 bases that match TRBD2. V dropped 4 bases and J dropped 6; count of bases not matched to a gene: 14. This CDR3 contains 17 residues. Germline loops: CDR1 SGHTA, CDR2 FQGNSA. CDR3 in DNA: TGTGCCAGCAGCTCTCAGGGCGTGGCGGGAGGCTTCAATGAGCAGTTCTTC. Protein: CASSSQGVAGGFNEQFF.

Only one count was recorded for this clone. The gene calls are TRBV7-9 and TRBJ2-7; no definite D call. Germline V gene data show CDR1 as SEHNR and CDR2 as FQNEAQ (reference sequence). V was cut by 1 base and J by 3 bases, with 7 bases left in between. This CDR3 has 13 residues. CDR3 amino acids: CASSLEGGYEQYF. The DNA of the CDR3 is TGTGCCAGCAGCTTAGAAGGCGGCTACGAGCAGTACTTC.

CDR3 nucleotide sequence: TGTGCCAGCATTGCCCGGGCCAGGGTTTACAATGAGCAGTTCTTC. It is translated as CASIARARVYNEQFF. The rearrangement links TRBV5-8 to TRBJ2-1, with D possibly being TRBD1 (5 bases). Germline V gene data show CDR1 as SGHTS and CDR2 as YDEGEE. The CDR3 sequence is 15 residues long. V dropped 6 bases and J dropped 4 bases, with 17 bases sitting between them.

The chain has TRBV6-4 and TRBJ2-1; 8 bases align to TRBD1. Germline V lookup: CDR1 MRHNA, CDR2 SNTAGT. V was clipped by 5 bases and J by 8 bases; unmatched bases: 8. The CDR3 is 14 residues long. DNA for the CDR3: TGTGCCAGCAGTTTGGACAGGGTAATCGATGAGCAGTTCTTC. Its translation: CASSLDRVIDEQFF.

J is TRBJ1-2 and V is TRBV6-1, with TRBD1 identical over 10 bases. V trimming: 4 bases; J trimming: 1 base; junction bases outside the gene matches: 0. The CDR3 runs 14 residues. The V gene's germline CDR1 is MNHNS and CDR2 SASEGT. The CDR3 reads CASSGDRGNYGYTF. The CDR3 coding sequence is TGTGCCAGCAGTGGGGACAGGGGTAACTATGGCTACACCTTC.

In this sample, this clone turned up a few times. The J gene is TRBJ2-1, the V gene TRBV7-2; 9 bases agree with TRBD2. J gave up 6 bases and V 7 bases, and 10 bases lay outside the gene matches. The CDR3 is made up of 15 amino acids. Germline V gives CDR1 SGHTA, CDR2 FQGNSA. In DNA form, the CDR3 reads TGTGCCAGCAAAGCAAATGCGGGAGGGGCCAATGAGCAGTTCTTC. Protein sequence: CASKANAGGANEQFF. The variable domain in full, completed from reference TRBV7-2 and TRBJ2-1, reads GAGVSQSPSNKVTEKGKDVELRCDPISGHTALYWYRQSLGQGLEFLIYFQGNSAPDKSGLPSDRFSAERTGGSVSTLTIQRTQQEDSAVYLCASKANAGGANEQFFGPGTRLTVL.

CDR3 nucleotides: TGTGCCAGCAGCCCTCAGCGCAATGAGCAGTTCTTC. Its translation is CASSPQRNEQFF. The rearrangement links TRBV7-2 to TRBJ2-1; D uncertain. V lost 5 bases to trimming and J lost 6 bases, with 8 bases between them. Germline CDR1 and CDR2: SGHTA and FQGNSA. CDR3 length: 12 amino acids.

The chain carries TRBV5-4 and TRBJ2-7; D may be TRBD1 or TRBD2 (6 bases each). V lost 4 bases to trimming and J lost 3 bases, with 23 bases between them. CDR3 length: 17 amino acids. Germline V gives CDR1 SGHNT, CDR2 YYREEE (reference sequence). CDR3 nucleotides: TGTGCCAGCAGCCCACGGGGGAGACAGGCCTCTAACTACGAGCAGTACTTC. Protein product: CASSPRGRQASNYEQYF.

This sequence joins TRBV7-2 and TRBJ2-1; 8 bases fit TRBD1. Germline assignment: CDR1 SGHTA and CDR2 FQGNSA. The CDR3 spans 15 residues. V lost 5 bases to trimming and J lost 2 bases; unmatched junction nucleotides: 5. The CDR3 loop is CASSLGQGPYNEQFF. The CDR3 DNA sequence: TGTGCCAGCAGCCTTGGACAGGGCCCCTACAATGAGCAGTTCTTC. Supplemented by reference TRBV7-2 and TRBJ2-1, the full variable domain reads GAGVSQSPSNKVTEKGKDVELRCDPISGHTALYWYRQSLGQGLEFLIYFQGNSAPDKSGLPSDRFSAERTGGSVSTLTIQRTQQEDSAVYLCASSLGQGPYNEQFFGPGTRLTVL.

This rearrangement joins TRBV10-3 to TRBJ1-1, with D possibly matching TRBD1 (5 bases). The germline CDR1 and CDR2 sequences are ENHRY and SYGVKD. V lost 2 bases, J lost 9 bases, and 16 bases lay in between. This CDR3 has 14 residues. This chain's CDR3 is CAISEEGRVVQAFF. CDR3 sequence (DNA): TGTGCCATCAGTGAGGAGGGGAGAGTCGTGCAAGCTTTCTTT.

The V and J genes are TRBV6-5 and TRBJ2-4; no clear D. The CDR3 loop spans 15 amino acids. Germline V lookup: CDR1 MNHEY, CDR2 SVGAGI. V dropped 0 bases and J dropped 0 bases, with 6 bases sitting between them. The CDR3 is CASSYSAEAKNIQYF. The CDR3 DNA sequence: TGTGCCAGCAGTTACTCGGCGGAAGCCAAAAACATTCAGTACTTC.

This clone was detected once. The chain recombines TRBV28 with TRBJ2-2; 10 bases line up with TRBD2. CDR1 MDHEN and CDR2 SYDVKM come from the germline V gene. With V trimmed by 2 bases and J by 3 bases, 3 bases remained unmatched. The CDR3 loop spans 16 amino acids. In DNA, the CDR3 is TGTGCCAGCAGTTTAAGGACTAGCGGCTACACCGGGGAGCTGTTTTTT. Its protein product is CASSLRTSGYTGELFF.

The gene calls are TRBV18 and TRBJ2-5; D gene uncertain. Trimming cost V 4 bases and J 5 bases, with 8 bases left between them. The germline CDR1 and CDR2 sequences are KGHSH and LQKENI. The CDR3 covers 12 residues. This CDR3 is CASSRLGETQYF. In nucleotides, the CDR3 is TGTGCCAGCTCACGGTTGGGTGAGACCCAGTACTTC.

CDR3 nucleotides: TGCGCCAGCAGCCAAGAAAATAGCAATCAGCCCCAGCATTTT. Translating it yields CASSQENSNQPQHF. V usage is TRBV4-1 and J usage is TRBJ1-5; D remains unclear. The V and J ends lost 0 bases and 0 bases respectively, with 3 bases between them. CDR3 length equals 14 residues. CDR1 MGHRA and CDR2 YSYEKL come from the germline V gene.

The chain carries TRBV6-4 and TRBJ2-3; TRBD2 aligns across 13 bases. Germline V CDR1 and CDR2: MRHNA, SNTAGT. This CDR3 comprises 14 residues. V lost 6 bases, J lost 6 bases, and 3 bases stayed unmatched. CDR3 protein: CASRGLAGDDTQYF. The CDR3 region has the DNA TGTGCCAGCAGAGGACTAGCGGGAGACGATACGCAGTATTTT.

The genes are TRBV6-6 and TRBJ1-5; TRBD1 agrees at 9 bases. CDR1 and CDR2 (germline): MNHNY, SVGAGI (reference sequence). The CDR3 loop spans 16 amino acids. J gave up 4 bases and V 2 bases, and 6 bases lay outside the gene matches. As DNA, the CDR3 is TGTGCCAGCAGTTACAGTACAGGGGGCTTGAATCAGCCCCAGCATTTT. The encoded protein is CASSYSTGGLNQPQHF.

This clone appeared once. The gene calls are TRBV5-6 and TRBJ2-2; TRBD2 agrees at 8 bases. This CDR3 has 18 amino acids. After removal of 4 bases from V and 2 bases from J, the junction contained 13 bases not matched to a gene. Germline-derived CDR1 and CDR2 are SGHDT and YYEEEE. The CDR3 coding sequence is TGTGCCAGCAGCCCCGGGGGGGGGAGCGTACTAAACACCGGGGAGCTGTTTTTT. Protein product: CASSPGGGSVLNTGELFF.

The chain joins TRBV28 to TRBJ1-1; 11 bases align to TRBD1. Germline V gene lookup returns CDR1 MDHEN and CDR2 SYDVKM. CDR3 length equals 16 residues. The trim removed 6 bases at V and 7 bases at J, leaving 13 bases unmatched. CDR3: CASRKSDGQGAIEAFF. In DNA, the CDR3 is TGTGCCAGCAGAAAGTCGGACGGACAGGGGGCCATTGAAGCTTTCTTT.

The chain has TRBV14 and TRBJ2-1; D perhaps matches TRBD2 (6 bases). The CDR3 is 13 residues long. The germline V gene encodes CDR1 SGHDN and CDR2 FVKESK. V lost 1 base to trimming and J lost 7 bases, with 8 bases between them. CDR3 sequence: CASSQAAGNEQFF. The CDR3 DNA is TGTGCCAGCAGCCAAGCGGCGGGAAATGAGCAGTTCTTC.

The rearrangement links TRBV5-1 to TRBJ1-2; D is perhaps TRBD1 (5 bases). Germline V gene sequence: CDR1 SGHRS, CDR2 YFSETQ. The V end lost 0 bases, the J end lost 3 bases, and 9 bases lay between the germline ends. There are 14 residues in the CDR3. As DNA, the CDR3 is TGCGCCAGCAGCTTGGACGACAGACACTATGGCTACACCTTC. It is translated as CASSLDDRHYGYTF.

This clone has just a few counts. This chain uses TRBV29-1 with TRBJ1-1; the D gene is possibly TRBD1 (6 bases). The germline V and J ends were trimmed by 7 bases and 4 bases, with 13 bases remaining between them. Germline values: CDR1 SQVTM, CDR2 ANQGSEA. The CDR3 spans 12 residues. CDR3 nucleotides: TGCAGCGGTCGACAGGTAGGCACTGAAGCTTTCTTT. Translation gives CSGRQVGTEAFF.

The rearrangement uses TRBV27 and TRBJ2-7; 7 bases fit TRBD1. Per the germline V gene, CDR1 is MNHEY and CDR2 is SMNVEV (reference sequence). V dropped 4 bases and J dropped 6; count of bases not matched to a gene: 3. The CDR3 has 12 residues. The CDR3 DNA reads TGTGCCAGCAGTTCACAGGGGTTCGAGCAGTACTTC. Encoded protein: CASSSQGFEQYF.

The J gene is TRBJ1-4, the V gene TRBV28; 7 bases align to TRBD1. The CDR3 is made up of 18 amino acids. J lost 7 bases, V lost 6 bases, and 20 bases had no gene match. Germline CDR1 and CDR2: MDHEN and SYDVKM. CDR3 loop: CASSIGGRSGGPSEKLFF. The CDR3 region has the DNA TGTGCCAGCAGCATTGGGGGGCGCTCAGGGGGTCCGAGTGAAAAACTGTTTTTT.

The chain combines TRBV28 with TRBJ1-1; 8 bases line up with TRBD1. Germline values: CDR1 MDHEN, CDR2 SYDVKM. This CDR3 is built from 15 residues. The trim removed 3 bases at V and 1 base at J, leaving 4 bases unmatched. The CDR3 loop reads CASSFPDRENTEAFF. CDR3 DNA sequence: TGTGCCAGCAGTTTCCCGGACAGGGAGAACACTGAAGCTTTCTTT.

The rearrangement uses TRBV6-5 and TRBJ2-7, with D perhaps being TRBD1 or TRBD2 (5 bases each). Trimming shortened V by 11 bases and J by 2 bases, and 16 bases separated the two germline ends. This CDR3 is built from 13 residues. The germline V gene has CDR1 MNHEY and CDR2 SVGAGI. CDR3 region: CAAQKGPTYEQYF. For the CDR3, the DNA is TGTGCCGCACAAAAGGGACCCACCTACGAGCAGTACTTC.